These T cell receptor beta chains were read from a single sample in a study of T-cell memory formation after mild COVID-19. TCRdb passed the 5' RACE reads through MiXCR, listing each CDR3 protein once. Of about 540,000 distinct CDR3 sequences listed, around 21% are singletons. Sequencing used PBMCs or a T cell subset sorted from them (not recorded which). Every receptor here comes from an adult woman who had mild COVID-19 (a few samples of this study predate the infection). Cell type and time point are not known. Each CDR3 is given with its conserved first and last residue. The order of the fields is CDR3 length, V gene, D gene, J gene, clone size, CDR3 DNA, CDR3 protein. D genes are given only for firm matches. Only some rows state a clone size, as once, few, many or a class for expanded clones.

cdr3_length: 15; v_call: TRBV4-1; d_call: NA; j_call: TRBJ1-1; clone_size: NA; cdr3_nt: TGCGCCAGCAGCCTTATGGCACAGGAGAACACTGAAGCTTTCTTT; cdr3_aa: CASSLMAQENTEAFF
cdr3_length: 17; v_call: TRBV15; d_call: TRBD2; j_call: TRBJ2-3; clone_size: NA; cdr3_nt: TGTGCCACCAGCAGAGATCCCGGACTAGCGGTCACAGATACGCAGTATTTT; cdr3_aa: CATSRDPGLAVTDTQYF
cdr3_length: 16; v_call: TRBV5-5; d_call: NA; j_call: TRBJ2-3; clone_size: NA; cdr3_nt: TGTGCCAGCACCCTGGACAGTTTCGCTTCCGTCGATACGCAGTATTTT; cdr3_aa: CASTLDSFASVDTQYF
cdr3_length: 16; v_call: TRBV20-1; d_call: TRBD2; j_call: TRBJ2-7; clone_size: NA; cdr3_nt: TGCAGTGCTAGAACGGGACTAGCGGGAGCCCCCTACGAGCAGTACTTC; cdr3_aa: CSARTGLAGAPYEQYF
cdr3_length: 12; v_call: TRBV27; d_call: NA; j_call: TRBJ2-7; clone_size: few; cdr3_nt: TGTGCCAGCGGTCGACAGGCAAATGAGCAGTACTTC; cdr3_aa: CASGRQANEQYF
cdr3_length: 13; v_call: TRBV29-1; d_call: TRBD1; j_call: TRBJ1-5; clone_size: NA; cdr3_nt: TGCAGCGTACAGGGGGCTTCAGGGCAGCCCCAGCATTTT; cdr3_aa: CSVQGASGQPQHF
cdr3_length: 17; v_call: TRBV7-6; d_call: TRBD2; j_call: TRBJ2-1; clone_size: once; cdr3_nt: TGTGCCAGCAGCTTAAGCCTCAGCGGGGGGGCGCTTGATGAGCAGTTCTTC; cdr3_aa: CASSLSLSGGALDEQFF
cdr3_length: 14; v_call: TRBV7-3; d_call: NA; j_call: TRBJ1-6; clone_size: NA; cdr3_nt: TGTGCCAGCAGCTCGGGACATAGGGGTGAACCCCTCCACTTT; cdr3_aa: CASSSGHRGEPLHF
cdr3_length: 14; v_call: TRBV5-4; d_call: NA; j_call: TRBJ2-3; clone_size: NA; cdr3_nt: TGTGCCAGCACGCGGGCTAGCGCCCCAGATACGCAGTATTTT; cdr3_aa: CASTRASAPDTQYF
cdr3_length: 13; v_call: TRBV6-1; d_call: NA; j_call: TRBJ1-6; clone_size: few; cdr3_nt: TGTGCCACCGGGCAGGGGTATAATTCACCCCTCCACTTT; cdr3_aa: CATGQGYNSPLHF
cdr3_length: 15; v_call: TRBV9; d_call: NA; j_call: TRBJ1-3; clone_size: few; cdr3_nt: TGTGCCAGCAGCGTAGGCAGTTATAATGGAAACACCATATATTTT; cdr3_aa: CASSVGSYNGNTIYF
cdr3_length: 11; v_call: TRBV25-1; d_call: NA; j_call: TRBJ1-2; clone_size: NA; cdr3_nt: TGTGCCAGGAAGGGGGATGGTGGCTACACCTTC; cdr3_aa: CARKGDGGYTF
cdr3_length: 14; v_call: TRBV7-9; d_call: NA; j_call: TRBJ2-5; clone_size: NA; cdr3_nt: TGTGCCAGCACCACCAGGGACGGATCAGAGACCCAGTACTTC; cdr3_aa: CASTTRDGSETQYF
cdr3_length: 14; v_call: TRBV7-7; d_call: NA; j_call: TRBJ2-5; clone_size: many; cdr3_nt: TGTGCTAGCAGCTTAGATATTACCACGGAGACCCAGTACTTC; cdr3_aa: CASSLDITTETQYF
cdr3_length: 14; v_call: TRBV29-1; d_call: NA; j_call: TRBJ2-5; clone_size: few; cdr3_nt: TGCAGCGTTGATGCTAGGCGATCCCAAGAGACCCAGTACTTC; cdr3_aa: CSVDARRSQETQYF
cdr3_length: 14; v_call: TRBV11-2; d_call: TRBD1; j_call: TRBJ2-7; clone_size: few; cdr3_nt: TGTGCCAGCAGCACGGACAGGACTTCCTACGAGCAGTACTTC; cdr3_aa: CASSTDRTSYEQYF
cdr3_length: 18; v_call: TRBV7-9; d_call: TRBD2; j_call: TRBJ2-7; clone_size: NA; cdr3_nt: TGTGCCAGCAGCTCCGCCTCTCGGAGCGGGAGGCCCCCCTACGAGCAGTACTTC; cdr3_aa: CASSSASRSGRPPYEQYF
cdr3_length: 17; v_call: TRBV5-5; d_call: TRBD1; j_call: TRBJ1-1; clone_size: NA; cdr3_nt: TGTGCCAGCAGCCTCCTGGGTAACTACAGGGGTAACACTGAAGCTTTCTTT; cdr3_aa: CASSLLGNYRGNTEAFF
cdr3_length: 19; v_call: TRBV6-5; d_call: NA; j_call: TRBJ2-1; clone_size: NA; cdr3_nt: TGTGCCAGCAGCCTCGTGGGCAGCCTTGGTGCGGGGGCCTTTAATGAGCAGTTCTTC; cdr3_aa: CASSLVGSLGAGAFNEQFF
cdr3_length: 14; v_call: TRBV6-6; d_call: TRBD2; j_call: TRBJ2-7; clone_size: NA; cdr3_nt: TGTGCCAGCAGTGCGGGGGGGACTAGCTCCGAGCAGTACTTC; cdr3_aa: CASSAGGTSSEQYF
cdr3_length: 14; v_call: TRBV20-1; d_call: NA; j_call: TRBJ1-2; clone_size: few; cdr3_nt: TGCAGTGCTCACCGGACAGTCCCTAACTATGGCTACACCTTC; cdr3_aa: CSAHRTVPNYGYTF
cdr3_length: 17; v_call: TRBV5-6; d_call: NA; j_call: TRBJ2-5; clone_size: NA; cdr3_nt: TGTGCCAGCACCCTCTCCGAGACAGCTTTGGGTTTTGAGACCCAGTACTTC; cdr3_aa: CASTLSETALGFETQYF
cdr3_length: 15; v_call: TRBV3-1; d_call: NA; j_call: TRBJ2-7; clone_size: few; cdr3_nt: TGTGCCAGCAGCCAAGATAGCAGACTAGCCTACGAGCAGTACTTC; cdr3_aa: CASSQDSRLAYEQYF
cdr3_length: 13; v_call: TRBV7-3; d_call: NA; j_call: TRBJ2-7; clone_size: few; cdr3_nt: TGTGCCAGCAGCTCGGTAGGCTCCTACGAGCAGTACTTC; cdr3_aa: CASSSVGSYEQYF
cdr3_length: 17; v_call: TRBV4-3; d_call: TRBD2; j_call: TRBJ2-1; clone_size: NA; cdr3_nt: TGCGACAGCAGCCGACTACCGGGACTAGCGGGAGTGTTTGAGCAGTTCTTC; cdr3_aa: CDSSRLPGLAGVFEQFF
cdr3_length: 12; v_call: TRBV9; d_call: NA; j_call: TRBJ2-1; clone_size: few; cdr3_nt: TGTGCCAGCAGCGGACCGGGGAATGAGCAGTTCTTC; cdr3_aa: CASSGPGNEQFF
cdr3_length: 15; v_call: TRBV7-9; d_call: TRBD2; j_call: TRBJ2-1; clone_size: few; cdr3_nt: TGTGCCAGCAGCCATAGCGGGGGGGCCCTAAATGAGCAGTTCTTC; cdr3_aa: CASSHSGGALNEQFF
cdr3_length: 12; v_call: TRBV7-2; d_call: NA; j_call: TRBJ2-1; clone_size: few; cdr3_nt: TGTGCCAGCAGCTTTAGTAGTCATGAGCAGTTCTTC; cdr3_aa: CASSFSSHEQFF
cdr3_length: 16; v_call: TRBV7-2; d_call: TRBD2; j_call: TRBJ2-7; clone_size: NA; cdr3_nt: TGTGCCAGCAGCTTAGAGGGGGGACTAGCGAACTACGAGCAGCACTTC; cdr3_aa: CASSLEGGLANYEQHF
cdr3_length: 14; v_call: TRBV12-3/TRBV12-4; d_call: NA; j_call: TRBJ1-1; clone_size: few; cdr3_nt: TGTGCCAGCAGTTTAGCGGGGGCTATCACTGAAGCTTTCTTT; cdr3_aa: CASSLAGAITEAFF
cdr3_length: 13; v_call: TRBV12-5; d_call: NA; j_call: TRBJ1-1; clone_size: few; cdr3_nt: TGTGCTAGTGGTTTAAGAGGGGACACTGAAGTTTTCTTT; cdr3_aa: CASGLRGDTEVFF
cdr3_length: 15; v_call: TRBV5-1; d_call: TRBD1; j_call: TRBJ1-2; clone_size: NA; cdr3_nt: TGCGCCAGCAGCTTGGGGACAGGGCAAGGGTATGGCTACACCTTC; cdr3_aa: CASSLGTGQGYGYTF
cdr3_length: 16; v_call: TRBV5-1; d_call: TRBD2; j_call: TRBJ2-3; clone_size: NA; cdr3_nt: TGCGCCAGCAGCCCATGGACTAGCGGGGGCACAGATACGCAGTATTTT; cdr3_aa: CASSPWTSGGTDTQYF
cdr3_length: 15; v_call: TRBV5-6; d_call: TRBD2; j_call: TRBJ2-1; clone_size: few; cdr3_nt: TGTGCCAGCAGCCAAACTAGCGGGAGGTATGATGAGCAGTTCTTC; cdr3_aa: CASSQTSGRYDEQFF
cdr3_length: 16; v_call: TRBV27; d_call: NA; j_call: TRBJ1-2; clone_size: NA; cdr3_nt: TGTGCCAGCAGTCGAAGCCGGCCGACAGCTAACTATGGCTACACCTTC; cdr3_aa: CASSRSRPTANYGYTF
cdr3_length: 12; v_call: TRBV6-2/TRBV6-3; d_call: NA; j_call: TRBJ2-7; clone_size: many; cdr3_nt: TGTGCCAGCAGTTACTCCTCCTACGAGCAGTACTTC; cdr3_aa: CASSYSSYEQYF
cdr3_length: 13; v_call: TRBV6-2/TRBV6-3; d_call: NA; j_call: TRBJ1-6; clone_size: NA; cdr3_nt: TGTGCCAGCAGTTACTCCCAGAATTCACCCCTCCACTTT; cdr3_aa: CASSYSQNSPLHF
cdr3_length: 14; v_call: TRBV24-1; d_call: NA; j_call: TRBJ1-2; clone_size: few; cdr3_nt: TGTGCCACCAGTGGCCCGGGACCGATTAATGGCTACACCTTC; cdr3_aa: CATSGPGPINGYTF
cdr3_length: 17; v_call: TRBV24-1; d_call: TRBD1; j_call: TRBJ2-3; clone_size: NA; cdr3_nt: TGTGCCACCAGTCAGCCGGCGGACAGGGGTAAAACAGATACGCAGTATTTT; cdr3_aa: CATSQPADRGKTDTQYF
cdr3_length: 14; v_call: TRBV9; d_call: NA; j_call: TRBJ2-5; clone_size: NA; cdr3_nt: TGTGCCAGCAGCGCAACAGGGAGCCCGGGGACCCAGTACTTC; cdr3_aa: CASSATGSPGTQYF
cdr3_length: 14; v_call: TRBV5-1; d_call: NA; j_call: TRBJ2-2; clone_size: NA; cdr3_nt: TGCGCCAGCAGCTTGAGAGTAACGACCGGGGAGCTGTTTTTT; cdr3_aa: CASSLRVTTGELFF
cdr3_length: 13; v_call: TRBV13; d_call: NA; j_call: TRBJ2-7; clone_size: NA; cdr3_nt: TGTGCCAGCAGCCCACAGGGCGTTGGGGAGCAGTACTTC; cdr3_aa: CASSPQGVGEQYF
cdr3_length: 14; v_call: TRBV15; d_call: NA; j_call: TRBJ1-6; clone_size: NA; cdr3_nt: TGTGCCACCAGCAGCGGGACCCCCGAATCACCCCTCCACTTT; cdr3_aa: CATSSGTPESPLHF
cdr3_length: 12; v_call: TRBV7-9; d_call: NA; j_call: TRBJ1-1; clone_size: few; cdr3_nt: TGTGCCAGCAGCTCCCTGACAGGTGAAGCTTTCTTT; cdr3_aa: CASSSLTGEAFF
cdr3_length: 14; v_call: TRBV4-1; d_call: TRBD1; j_call: TRBJ2-7; clone_size: NA; cdr3_nt: TGCGCCAGCGCCCCAGGACAGGGTTCCTACGAGCAGTACTTC; cdr3_aa: CASAPGQGSYEQYF
cdr3_length: 11; v_call: TRBV24-1; d_call: TRBD1; j_call: TRBJ2-7; clone_size: few; cdr3_nt: TGTGCCACCAGTACAGGGGGCGAGCAGTACTTC; cdr3_aa: CATSTGGEQYF
cdr3_length: 14; v_call: TRBV7-2; d_call: NA; j_call: TRBJ1-6; clone_size: few; cdr3_nt: TGTGCCAGCAGGAACAGGGACTATAATTCACCCCTCCACTTT; cdr3_aa: CASRNRDYNSPLHF
cdr3_length: 12; v_call: TRBV29-1; d_call: NA; j_call: TRBJ2-1; clone_size: NA; cdr3_nt: TGCAGCGTTGATAGGCCCGGCAATGAGCAGTTCTTC; cdr3_aa: CSVDRPGNEQFF
cdr3_length: 14; v_call: TRBV6-5; d_call: NA; j_call: TRBJ1-2; clone_size: NA; cdr3_nt: TGTGCCAGCAGTTACTCGTTGGGTAGGGATGGCTACACCTTC; cdr3_aa: CASSYSLGRDGYTF
cdr3_length: 13; v_call: TRBV29-1; d_call: NA; j_call: TRBJ1-2; clone_size: few; cdr3_nt: TGCAGCGACGGACACTACGAGCCCTATGGCTACACCTTC; cdr3_aa: CSDGHYEPYGYTF
cdr3_length: 16; v_call: TRBV6-4; d_call: TRBD2; j_call: TRBJ2-1; clone_size: few; cdr3_nt: TGTGCCAGCAGTGACCCCTCAGCGGGAGGGGACAATGAGCAGTTCTTC; cdr3_aa: CASSDPSAGGDNEQFF
cdr3_length: 15; v_call: TRBV7-6; d_call: TRBD2; j_call: TRBJ2-5; clone_size: NA; cdr3_nt: TGTGCCAGCAGCTTAGTAATTAGCGGGAGAGAGACCCAGTACTTC; cdr3_aa: CASSLVISGRETQYF